These 5 T cell receptor beta chains share one sample of origin, sequenced in a study of blood T cell repertoires in COVID-19. Data came from immunoSEQ multiplex PCR; TCRdb stores just in-frame clones and leaves some out. This sample carries roughly 570,000 clones, 85% to 90% of them seen once, and the ten largest clones take under 8.5%. Sequencing input: peripheral blood. These receptors were taken from a woman aged 45-65 years with COVID-19, enrolled during active disease.

V and J are TRBV9 and TRBJ2-1; the D is unclear. CDR1 is SGDLS and CDR2 is YYNGEE in the germline V gene. Deletions cut 6 bases from V and 8 bases from J, with 6 bases between. CDR3 length: 10 residues. Here the CDR3 reads CASTRDEQFF. CDR3 bases: TGTGCCAGCACCCGGGATGAGCAGTTCTTC.

The chain recombines TRBV5-1 with TRBJ2-3, with 11 nucleotides matching TRBD2. The CDR3 loop spans 15 amino acids. In germline, CDR1 is SGHRS, CDR2 YFSETQ. Trimming at V came to 5 bases and at J to 1 base, leaving 3 bases not matched to a gene. The CDR3 here is CASSVAGGGTDTQYF. CDR3 nucleotide sequence: TGCGCCAGCAGTGTAGCGGGGGGGGGCACAGATACGCAGTATTTT.

This clone is a singleton in its sample. The chain uses TRBV14 and TRBJ1-4, with 11 bases aligning to TRBD1. The CDR3 loop spans 16 amino acids. The V and J ends lost 4 bases and 8 bases, in that order; junction bases with no gene match: 9. CDR1 and CDR2 from the germline V gene are SGHDN and FVKESK. CDR3 sequence: CASSPHLGQGGEKLFF. The CDR3 DNA reads as TGTGCCAGCAGCCCACACCTGGGACAGGGGGGAGAAAAACTGTTTTTT. The entire variable domain, with the rest obtained from reference TRBV14 and TRBJ1-4, is as follows: EAGVTQFPSHSVIEKGQTVTLRCDPISGHDNLYWYRRVMGKEIKFLLHFVKESKQDESGMPNNRFLAERTGGTYSTLKVQPAELEDSGVYFCASSPHLGQGGEKLFFGSGTQLSVL.

The chain joins TRBV5-4 to TRBJ2-2; D is ambiguous. The V end lost 4 bases, the J end lost 2 bases, and 9 bases lay between the germline ends. Germline V gene data show CDR1 as SGHNT and CDR2 as YYREEE (reference sequence). The CDR3 has 14 residues. This chain's CDR3 is CASSERLNTGELFF. CDR3 in DNA: TGTGCCAGCAGCGAGAGGCTTAACACCGGGGAGCTGTTTTTT. Using reference TRBV5-4 and TRBJ2-2 for the parts outside the CDR3, the full variable domain is ETGVTQSPTHLIKTRGQQVTLRCSSQSGHNTVSWYQQALGQGPQFIFQYYREEENGRGNFPPRFSGLQFPNYSSELNVNALELDDSALYLCASSERLNTGELFFGEGSRLTVL.

V usage is TRBV18 and J usage is TRBJ2-2; 8 bases agree with TRBD1. V shed 4 bases and J 2 bases; nucleotides not matched to a gene: 15. Germline V gene data show CDR1 as KGHSH and CDR2 as LQKENI. This CDR3 comprises 19 residues. CDR3 DNA sequence: TGTGCCAGCTCACTCTCGACAGGGGCGGATTTTACTAACACCGGGGAGCTGTTTTTT. Residues: CASSLSTGADFTNTGELFF.